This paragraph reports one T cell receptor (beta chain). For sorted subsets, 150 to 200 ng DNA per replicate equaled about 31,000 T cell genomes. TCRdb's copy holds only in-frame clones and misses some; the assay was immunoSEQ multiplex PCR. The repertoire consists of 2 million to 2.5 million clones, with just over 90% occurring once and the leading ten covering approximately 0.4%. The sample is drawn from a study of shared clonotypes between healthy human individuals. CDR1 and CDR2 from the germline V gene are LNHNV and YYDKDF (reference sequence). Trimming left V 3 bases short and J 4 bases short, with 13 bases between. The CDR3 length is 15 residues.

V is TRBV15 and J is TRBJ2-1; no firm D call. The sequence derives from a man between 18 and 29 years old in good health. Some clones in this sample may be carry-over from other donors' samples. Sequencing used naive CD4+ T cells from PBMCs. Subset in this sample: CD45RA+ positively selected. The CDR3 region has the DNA TGTGCCACCAGCAGTGCCGGGTCCGGGTACAATGAGCAGTTCTTC. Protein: CATSSAGSGYNEQFF.